This TCR beta chain appears in the sequencing data of a study of lymphopenia after photon versus proton radiotherapy. Findings and limits, study-wide: After lymphocyte nadir, photon-treated repertoires showed oligoclonal expansion, especially CD8+ Temra. Photon-treated patients lost naive T cells and TCR diversity; proton-treated stayed stable. In patients who died, overall survival fell as post-nadir TCR diversity dropped more. Better survival with proton therapy was suggested as possible, not demonstrated.

Germline V gives CDR1 SGHTS, CDR2 YDEGEE. CDR3 length: 15 residues. With V trimmed by 3 bases and J by 5 bases, 3 bases remained unmatched. Profiled with immunoSEQ multiplex PCR; TCRdb holds only in-frame clones, not every one. This table has about 50,000 clones, about 86% appearing once. In the case of this clone: Its target is unknown.

This clonotype was obtained from a man aged 50-60 years with gastric cancer. Sequencing used peripheral blood, obtained from a patient treated with photon-based radiotherapy. V gene TRBV5-8 combines with J gene TRBJ1-5; 12 nucleotides agree with TRBD1. CDR3 loop: CASSSGTGGYQPQHF. DNA for the CDR3: TGTGCCAGCAGCTCGGGGACAGGGGGCTATCAGCCCCAGCATTTT. Supplemented by reference TRBV5-8 and TRBJ1-5, the full variable domain reads EAGVTQSPTHLIKTRGQQATLRCSPISGHTSVYWYQQALGLGLQFLLWYDEGEERNRGNFPPRFSGRQFPNYSSELNVNALELEDSALYLCASSSGTGGYQPQHFGDGTRLSIL.